Sequencing of this T cell receptor beta chain was carried out in a study of cytomegalovirus exposure and HLA in healthy donors. Across the study: 81% of 300 to 450 genotyped donors fell in the Caucasian-associated ancestry cluster. The study, taken as a whole, reports: Association of roughly 18,000 TCR beta sequences with HLA alleles was found at 0.05 false discovery rate in a later analysis. A later examination showed that TCR association rates differed by HLA locus, with DRB1 most and HLA-C fewest.

The PCR had 60 Vbeta and 13 Jbeta primers. Profiled with immunoSEQ multiplex PCR; TCRdb holds only in-frame clones, not every one. The repertoire includes fewer than 200,000 clones, around 77% of them detected once, and 2% to 2.5% sits in the top ten. CDR3 size: 14 residues. This clone showed up just once. As yet, its antigen is unknown. The genes are TRBV21-1 and TRBJ1-3; whether TRBD1, the table's D call, matches the DNA was not checked. TRBV21-1 is a pseudogene. The clonotype comes from a man between 60 and 75 years old in good health and CMV-seronegative. Material for sequencing was PBMCs. CDR3 region: CASSLGQGRNTIYF. The CDR3 coding sequence is TGTGCCAGCAGCCTAGGACAGGGAAGAAACACCATATATTTT.